A single sample gave rise to the 12 T cell receptor beta chains below, sequenced in a study of blood T cell repertoires in COVID-19. Sequencing used immunoSEQ multiplex PCR; TCRdb keeps in-frame clones, though not all of them. This sample has tens of thousands of clones, with around 83% found just once. The specimen sequenced was peripheral blood. The receptor set was obtained from a middle-aged man with active COVID-19.

The rearrangement joins TRBV5-3 to TRBJ2-7; D is undetermined. TRBV5-3 has ORF status, its function being uncertain. V was clipped by 2 bases and J by 3 bases, with 12 bases between them. This CDR3 has 14 residues. CDR3 region: CARSFTLINYEQYF. The CDR3 region has the DNA TGTGCCAGAAGCTTTACATTGATAAACTACGAGCAGTACTTC.

The rearrangement uses TRBV10-3 and TRBJ2-7; no clear D gene. Trimming shortened V by 9 bases and J by 0 bases, and 12 bases separated the two germline ends. Looked up from germline, CDR1 is ENHRY and CDR2 is SYGVKD. The CDR3 has 13 residues. CDR3 region: CAIGVRSSYEQYV. As DNA, the CDR3 is TGTGCCATTGGAGTAAGGAGCTCCTACGAGCAGTACGTC.

This chain uses TRBV7-8 with TRBJ2-3; weak D call: TRBD1 (6 bases). Germline V gene lookup returns CDR1 SGHVS and CDR2 FQNEAQ. The CDR3 sequence is 16 residues long. Trimming stripped 4 bases from V and 6 bases from J, with 20 bases between. In nucleotides, the CDR3 is TGTGCCAGCAGCTCCGGGCCCAGGGGTGTTCACGATACGCAGTATTTT. It yields the protein CASSSGPRGVHDTQYF.

The chain employs TRBV7-3 and TRBJ1-6; 10 nucleotides agree with TRBD1. Germline-derived CDR1 and CDR2 are SGHTA and FQGTGA. The ends lost 5 bases at V and 3 bases at J; junction bases unmatched: 4. This CDR3 is built from 16 residues. CDR3 bases: TGTGCCAGCAGCGCAGGACAGGGGGGCTATAATTCACCCCTCCACTTT. This gives the protein CASSAGQGGYNSPLHF.

This rearrangement joins TRBV12-3 or TRBV12-4 to TRBJ1-1; D might be TRBD1 (5 bases). V was cut by 6 bases and J by 1 base, with 9 bases left in between. There are 13 residues in the CDR3. CDR3: CASRRTGNTEAFF. The DNA for the CDR3 is TGTGCCAGCAGACGAACAGGGAACACTGAAGCTTTCTTT.

This chain connects TRBV4-1 to TRBJ2-3, with a tentative D call TRBD2 (6 bases). V lost 0 bases, J lost 10 bases, and 23 bases lay in between. CDR3 size: 17 residues. Germline V lookup: CDR1 MGHRA, CDR2 YSYEKL. In nucleotides, the CDR3 is TGCGCCAGCAGCCAAGATCCCCCAAATAGGGGTAGCGGCCCGCAGTATTTT. It yields the protein CASSQDPPNRGSGPQYF.

V gene TRBV3-1 (or the pseudogene TRBV3-2) combines with J gene TRBJ2-7; D is possibly TRBD2 (6 bases). There are 14 residues in the CDR3. In germline, CDR1 is LGHDT, CDR2 YNNKEL (reference sequence). The V and J ends lost 4 bases and 2 bases respectively, with 12 bases between them. In DNA, the CDR3 is TGTGCCAGCAGCCCCGGGACTTTTGCCTACGAGCAGTACTTC. Translation: CASSPGTFAYEQYF.

The CDR3 DNA reads as TGTGCCAGCACCAACGAGGCCGATACGCAGTATTTT. Protein: CASTNEADTQYF. V and J are TRBV6-5 and TRBJ2-3; no firm D call. This CDR3 spans 12 amino acids. Per germline, CDR1 MNHEY and CDR2 SVGAGI. The V and J ends lost 7 bases and 6 bases respectively, with 11 bases between them.

This chain joins TRBV30 and TRBJ1-2, with TRBD1 matching over 8 bases. Germline CDR1 GTSNPN, CDR2 SVGIG (reference sequence). The CDR3 loop spans 13 amino acids. V trimming: 3 bases; J trimming: 5 bases; junction bases outside the gene matches: 5. The CDR3 reads CAWSRDRPYGYTF. Here the CDR3 DNA reads TGTGCCTGGAGCCGGGACAGGCCTTATGGCTACACCTTC.

The rearrangement joins TRBV7-9 to TRBJ2-7, with 10 positions matching TRBD2. The CDR3 has 15 residues. Trimming cost V 5 bases and J 2 bases; bases outside gene matches: 6. Germline assignment: CDR1 SEHNR and CDR2 FQNEAQ (reference sequence). CDR3: CASSPTAGGTYEQYV. CDR3 sequence (DNA): TGTGCCAGCAGCCCAACAGCGGGAGGGACCTACGAGCAGTACGTC.

This clone was recorded only once. The chain employs TRBV9 and TRBJ2-7; 11 nucleotides line up with TRBD2. CDR1 is SGDLS and CDR2 is YYNGEE in the germline V gene. The CDR3 is 21 amino acids. Germline trimming cut 1 base from V and 3 bases from J; bases unmatched to any gene: 21. CDR3 amino acids: CASSVSSPSTSGSPARYEQYV. CDR3 sequence (DNA): TGTGCCAGCAGCGTATCATCCCCCTCTACTAGCGGGAGTCCCGCACGCTACGAGCAGTACGTC.

The chain couples TRBV28 to TRBJ1-4; D gene ambiguous. The CDR3 extends over 12 amino acids. V was shortened by 8 bases and J by 3 bases, with 7 bases between the two germline ends. Germline V CDR1 and CDR2: MDHEN, SYDVKM. CDR3 region: CASRSSNEKLFF. The DNA of the CDR3 is TGTGCCAGCCGTTCTTCTAATGAAAAACTGTTTTTT.